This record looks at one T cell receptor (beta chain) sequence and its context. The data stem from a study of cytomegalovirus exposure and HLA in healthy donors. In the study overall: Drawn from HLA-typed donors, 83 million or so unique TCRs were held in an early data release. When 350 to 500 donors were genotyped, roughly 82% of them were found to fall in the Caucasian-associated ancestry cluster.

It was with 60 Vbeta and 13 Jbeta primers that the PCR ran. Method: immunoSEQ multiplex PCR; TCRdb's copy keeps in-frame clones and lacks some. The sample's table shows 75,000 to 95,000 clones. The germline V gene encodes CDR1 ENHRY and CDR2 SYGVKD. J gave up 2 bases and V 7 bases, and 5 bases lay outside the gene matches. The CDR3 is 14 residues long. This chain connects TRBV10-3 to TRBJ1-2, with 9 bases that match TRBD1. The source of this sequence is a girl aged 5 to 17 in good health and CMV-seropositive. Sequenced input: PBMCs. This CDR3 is CAINLGQGNYGYTF. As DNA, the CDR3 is TGTGCCATCAATTTAGGACAGGGGAACTATGGCTACACCTTC.